The rows below give T cell receptor beta chains drawn from one sample of a study of T cells in Graves' hyperthyroidism and ophthalmopathy. TCRdb passed the multiplex PCR reads through MiXCR, listing each CDR3 protein once. The sample has 350,000 to 500,000 distinct CDR3 sequences; roughly an eighth are singletons. What was sequenced was blood. The receptors originated from a woman under 30 with Graves' hyperthyroidism. The CDR3 runs from the conserved cysteine through the conserved F or W. D genes are given only for firm matches. The size of a clone is reported for some rows only, either as once, few or many, or as a class for expanded clones.

>-|TRBD2|TRBV28|TRBJ2-5
CASTTGELAGETQYF
TGTGCCAGCACCACTGGAGAACTAGCGGGAGAGACCCAGTACTTC
>-|-|TRBV3-1|TRBJ2-7
CASSRVNGGEQYF
TGTGCCAGCAGCCGAGTTAATGGGGGCGAGCAGTACTTC
>-|-|TRBV7-8|TRBJ1-5
CASSLDTGFGQPRHF
TGTGCCAGCAGCTTAGATACAGGTTTCGGCCAGCCCCGGCATTTT
>-|TRBD2|TRBV5-1|TRBJ2-2
CASSGRLADTGELFF
TGCGCCAGCAGCGGGAGGCTAGCGGACACCGGGGAGCTGTTTTTT
>-|-|TRBV20-1|TRBJ2-1
CSARGPEGVGNEQFF
TGCAGTGCTAGAGGCCCCGAGGGAGTCGGCAATGAGCAGTTCTTC
>many|-|TRBV28|TRBJ2-1
CASTTGTVVNEQFF
TGTGCCAGCACCACCGGGACTGTCGTCAATGAGCAGTTCTTC
>-|TRBD1|TRBV20-1|TRBJ2-3
CSATGQGGTDTQYF
TGCAGTGCCACGGGACAGGGAGGGACAGATACGCAGTATTTT
>few|TRBD2|TRBV30|TRBJ2-3
CAWKPRLASSTDTQYF
TGTGCCTGGAAACCTCGACTAGCGTCTAGCACAGATACGCAGTATTTT
>few|TRBD1|TRBV5-1|TRBJ1-1
CASKLDRGNTEAFF
TGCGCCAGCAAGTTAGACAGGGGGAACACTGAAGCTTTCTTT
>few|TRBD1|TRBV12-3/TRBV12-4|TRBJ2-6
CASRPSLTGQAGANVLTF
TGTGCCAGCAGGCCGAGTTTGACAGGGCAGGCTGGGGCCAACGTCCTGACTTTC